These 18 T cell receptor beta chains originate from one sample sequenced in a study of blood T cell repertoires in COVID-19. The method was immunoSEQ multiplex PCR; TCRdb's version includes in-frame clones alone and lacks a portion of them. The sample has roughly 150,000 clones, approximately 86% seen once; the top ten hold about 2.6%. Material: peripheral blood. These receptors were taken from a woman older than 75 with COVID-19, enrolled during active disease.

This chain joins TRBV5-6 and TRBJ1-5; no definite D call. The germline V gene has CDR1 SGHDT and CDR2 YYEEEE. Trimming stripped 2 bases from V and 0 bases from J, with 6 bases between. The CDR3 runs 14 residues. In DNA form, the CDR3 reads TGTGCCAGCAGCTTCAGTAATAGCAATCAGCCCCAGCATTTT. Translation gives CASSFSNSNQPQHF.

In this sample, this clone turned up once. The V call is TRBV28, the J call TRBJ2-7, with 8 nucleotides matching TRBD2. Germline V gene data show CDR1 as MDHEN and CDR2 as SYDVKM. V was pared by 8 bases and J by 2 bases, with 5 bases of the junction left unmatched. This CDR3 spans 13 amino acids. CDR3 in DNA: TGTGCCAGCCTTAGCGGGAATACCTACGAGCAGTACTTC. This encodes CASLSGNTYEQYF.

The rearrangement uses TRBV9 and TRBJ1-1; D is unclear. CDR1 is SGDLS, CDR2 YYNGEE, per germline. CDR3 length: 12 residues. V was clipped by 0 bases and J by 3 bases, with 3 bases between them. The CDR3 bases are TGTGCCAGCAGCGTAGTAGACACTGAAGCTTTCTTT. As protein: CASSVVDTEAFF.

The chain employs TRBV3-1 (or the pseudogene TRBV3-2) and TRBJ2-5, with 14 bases that match TRBD2. J gave up 5 bases and V 4 bases, and 9 bases lay outside the gene matches. Germline assignment: CDR1 LGHDT and CDR2 YNNKEL (reference sequence). CDR3 length: 17 amino acids. The CDR3 coding sequence is TGTGCCAGCAGCCCGCACTCGGGACTAGCGGGAGTGGAGACCCAGTACTTC. Protein sequence: CASSPHSGLAGVETQYF.

The V gene is TRBV7-2, the J gene TRBJ1-1, with 8 bases fitting TRBD1. This CDR3 spans 13 amino acids. Germline trimming cut 3 bases from V and 9 bases from J; bases unmatched to any gene: 6. The V gene's germline CDR1 is SGHTA and CDR2 FQGNSA. The CDR3 bases are TGTGCCAGCAGCTTTAGACAGGGGTTAAAAGCTTTCTTT. This encodes CASSFRQGLKAFF.

The rearrangement uses TRBV28 and TRBJ1-1, with 8 bases lining up with TRBD1. Germline lookup yields CDR1 MDHEN and CDR2 SYDVKM. V gave up 6 bases and J gave up 2 bases; unmatched junction bases: 8. This CDR3 is built from 15 residues. CDR3 in amino acids: CASSESGGFNTEAFF. In DNA form, the CDR3 reads TGTGCCAGCAGCGAATCAGGGGGCTTTAACACTGAAGCTTTCTTT.

The gene calls are TRBV15 and TRBJ1-2; the D is unclear. Germline V gives CDR1 LNHNV, CDR2 YYDKDF (reference sequence). The CDR3 has 14 amino acids. V lost 1 base, J lost 1 base, and 7 bases lay in between. Here the CDR3 DNA reads TGTGCCACCAGCAGAGCGGAGCTTAACTATGGCTACACCTTC. Its translation: CATSRAELNYGYTF.

The chain combines TRBV5-4 with TRBJ2-7; 10 bases align to TRBD1. CDR3 size: 16 residues. CDR1 and CDR2 from the germline V gene are SGHNT and YYREEE (reference sequence). V gave up 0 bases and J gave up 3 bases; unmatched junction bases: 6. In DNA, the CDR3 is TGTGCCAGCAGCTTGGCGCCGGGACAGGGGAGCTACGAGCAGTACTTC. This sequence encodes CASSLAPGQGSYEQYF.

The V call is TRBV28, the J call TRBJ1-4; a weak D match, TRBD1 (6 bases). V shed 7 bases and J shed 6 bases, with 18 bases lying between them. Germline lookup yields CDR1 MDHEN and CDR2 SYDVKM. The CDR3 loop spans 15 amino acids. In nucleotides, the CDR3 is TGTGCCAGCATGCGACACGGGGGGCCGGATGAAAAACTGTTTTTT. It is translated as CASMRHGGPDEKLFF.

The chain recombines TRBV15 with TRBJ1-6; D may be TRBD1 (6 bases). Per germline, CDR1 LNHNV and CDR2 YYDKDF (reference sequence). The CDR3 is 16 amino acids. V was trimmed by 1 base and J by 10 bases, leaving 17 bases between them. The CDR3: CATSRGKQGLGSPLHF. The DNA of the CDR3 is TGTGCCACCAGCAGAGGAAAACAGGGTTTGGGATCACCCCTCCACTTT.

This rearrangement joins TRBV6-2 or TRBV6-3 to TRBJ1-2, with 7 bases identical to TRBD1. The junction had 5 bases not matched to a gene; V was cut back by 2 bases and J by 2 bases. Germline-derived CDR1 and CDR2 are MNHEY and SVGEGT. The CDR3 contains 15 residues. The CDR3 DNA sequence: TGTGCCAGCAGTTACCGACCGACAGGGAACTATGGCTACACCTTC. Its translation is CASSYRPTGNYGYTF.

V and J are TRBV7-3 and TRBJ2-3; D not resolved. The germline V gene encodes CDR1 SGHTA and CDR2 FQGTGA. This CDR3 is 14 amino acids long. V was shortened by 5 bases and J by 1 base, with 10 bases between the two germline ends. The CDR3 DNA follows: TGTGCCAGCAGCATATCTCAGGGCACAGATACGCAGTATTTT. It encodes CASSISQGTDTQYF.

The CDR3 DNA sequence: TGTGCCAGCAGTGGGGGACTAGCAGACACCAAAAACATTCAGTACTTC. Translated: CASSGGLADTKNIQYF. V usage is TRBV6-1 and J usage is TRBJ2-4, with 9 bases matching TRBD2. V dropped 4 bases and J dropped 2; count of bases not matched to a gene: 6. CDR1 and CDR2 from the germline V gene are MNHNS and SASEGT. The CDR3 totals 16 residues.

The chain recombines TRBV11-2 with TRBJ2-5, with 8 bases lining up with TRBD1. Per germline, CDR1 SGHAT and CDR2 FQNNGV. The CDR3 loop spans 14 amino acids. Unmatched junction bases numbered 8, after V lost 6 bases and J lost 5 bases. This CDR3 is CASRRPGGRETQYF. DNA of the CDR3: TGTGCCAGCAGACGTCCAGGGGGCCGGGAGACCCAGTACTTC.

The chain has TRBV28 and TRBJ1-4, with D possibly matching TRBD1 (6 bases). Germline values: CDR1 MDHEN, CDR2 SYDVKM. V lost 4 bases and J lost 8, with 14 bases in between. The CDR3 length is 14 residues. The CDR3 DNA is TGTGCCAGCAGTTCATCGGGGGGCCAAGAAAAACTGTTTTTT. Amino acids: CASSSSGGQEKLFF.

This chain connects TRBV9 to TRBJ1-2; 8 bases match TRBD1. The length of the CDR3 is 14 residues. Germline lookup yields CDR1 SGDLS and CDR2 YYNGEE. Germline trimming cut 3 bases from V and 2 bases from J; bases unmatched to any gene: 3. The CDR3 is CASSARQGNYGYTF. CDR3 DNA: TGTGCCAGCAGCGCTCGACAGGGGAACTATGGCTACACCTTC.

In this sample, this clone turned up a few times. The V gene is TRBV2, the J gene TRBJ1-1; D is uncertain. Deletions cut 4 bases from V and 3 bases from J, with 12 bases between. Germline CDR1 reads SNHLY; CDR2 reads FYNNEI. The CDR3 covers 14 residues. CDR3 sequence: CASSVGGRDTEAFF. The CDR3 region has the DNA TGTGCCAGCAGTGTGGGTGGGAGGGACACTGAAGCTTTCTTT.

CDR3 residues: CASSPERAVADTQYF. The CDR3 DNA follows: TGTGCCAGCTCACCCGAGCGGGCTGTGGCAGATACGCAGTATTTT. This sequence joins TRBV18 and TRBJ2-3; D may be TRBD2 (6 bases). V was shortened by 3 bases and J by 4 bases, with 14 bases between the two germline ends. Germline V gene lookup returns CDR1 KGHSH and CDR2 LQKENI. This CDR3 is 15 amino acids long.